This TCR beta chain was identified in a study of T cells in Graves' hyperthyroidism and ophthalmopathy. Whole-study findings and limits: In the analysis, a 13 V-J model separated ophthalmopathy from stable hyperthyroidism. Blood shared most expanded thyroid clonotypes above 0.001.

This clonotype has a count of ten or more. Its matching antigen is unknown. Hyperthyroidism, newly diagnosed and lasting under 2 months, affected patients aged 18 to 65. Uncontrolled infection, other autoimmune disease, pregnancy or lactation led to exclusion. Using RNA transcripts as the source, TCR beta CDR3 regions were amplified. The study used the HTBI primer set for a first-round RT-PCR of the TCR CDR3. From the multiplex PCR reads, TCRdb called clonotypes with MiXCR, one entry per CDR3 protein. The sample lists nearly 600,000 distinct CDR3 sequences, roughly 14% occurring once. The source material was blood. The TCR was taken from a woman in her thirties with Graves' hyperthyroidism that later progressed to Graves' ophthalmopathy.

This CDR3 is CAISADSGYTF. For the CDR3, the DNA is TGTGCCATCAGCGCGGACAGCGGCTACACCTTC. The V and J genes are TRBV10-3 and TRBJ1-2; a weak D match, TRBD1 (6 bases). V was clipped by 6 bases and J by 8 bases, with 10 bases between them. The CDR3 is made up of 11 amino acids. Germline CDR1 reads ENHRY; CDR2 reads SYGVKD.